This record looks at one T cell receptor beta chain sequence and its context. Donors were healthy Caucasian individuals from Russia aged roughly 6 to 95. PBMCs numbering at least 6.5 million were isolated per sample. Per individual sample, total RNA of at least 5 micrograms was extracted. This sample is drawn from a study of blood T cells in healthy people across ages. Germline CDR1 and CDR2: DFQATT and SNEGSKA (reference sequence). The CDR3 is 14 residues long. Between the trimmed V and J ends, which lost 6 bases and 0 bases, there was a span of 13 bases. The use of a sample-barcoded 5' primer and a J-beta primer mix characterized a second PCR of roughly 7 to 12 cycles. No fewer than 3 million CDR3-containing paired-end reads came from each sample. Via MiXCR, TCRdb re-called the 5' RACE reads, giving one row per CDR3 protein. The table records roughly 1.7 million distinct CDR3 sequences, almost 35% of them present only once.

The sequencing sample was made of blood. This chain joins TRBV20-1 and TRBJ2-3, with D possibly TRBD2 on 6 matching bases. The TCR originated in a woman in her twenties or thirties in good health. CDR3 sequence (DNA): TGCAGTGCCCTGACTAGGGCTAGCACAGATACGCAGTATTTT. Protein product: CSALTRASTDTQYF.